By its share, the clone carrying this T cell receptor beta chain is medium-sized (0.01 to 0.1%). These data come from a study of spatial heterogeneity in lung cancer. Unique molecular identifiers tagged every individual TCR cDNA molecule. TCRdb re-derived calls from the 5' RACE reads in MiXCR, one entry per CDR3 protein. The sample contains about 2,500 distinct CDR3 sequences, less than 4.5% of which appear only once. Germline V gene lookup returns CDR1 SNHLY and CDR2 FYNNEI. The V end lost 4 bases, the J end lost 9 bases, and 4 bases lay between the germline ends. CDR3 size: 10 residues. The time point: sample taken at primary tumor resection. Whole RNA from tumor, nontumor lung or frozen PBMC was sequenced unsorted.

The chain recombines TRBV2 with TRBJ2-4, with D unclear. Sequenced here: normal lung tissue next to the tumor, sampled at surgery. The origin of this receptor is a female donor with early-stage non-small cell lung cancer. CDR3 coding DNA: TGTGCCAGCAGTGTAACCATTCAGTACTTC. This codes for CASSVTIQYF.